This T cell receptor beta chain was recorded in a study of immune heterogeneity within non-small cell lung tumors. Using 32 V and 13 J primers, multiplex PCR amplified TCR beta CDR3. TCRdb re-analysed the multiplex PCR reads in MiXCR, keeping a single row per CDR3 protein. The profile shows roughly 10,000 distinct CDR3 sequences, about 20% of them singletons. This clonotype was seen at least ten times. Bulk tumor genomic DNA constituted the template, at around 610 ng per sample. Spaced far apart, several biopsies were taken from each primary tumor during surgery. Those enrolled were patients newly diagnosed with untreated non-small cell lung cancer and undergoing curative surgery. V lost 0 bases to trimming and J lost 7 bases, with 12 bases between them. The germline V gene encodes CDR1 DFQATT and CDR2 SNEGSKA (reference sequence). This CDR3 has 14 residues.

The source is a man aged 55 to 70 with non-small cell lung cancer. Sequences were obtained from lung tumor tissue. The chain carries TRBV20-1 and TRBJ1-4; no reliable D call. The chain's CDR3 is CSAREAGVGEKLFF. The CDR3 coding sequence is TGCAGTGCTAGAGAGGCCGGGGTTGGTGAAAAACTGTTTTTT.